A selection of T cell receptor beta chains follows, all from one sample in a study of immune heterogeneity within non-small cell lung tumors. Each CDR3 protein is one row after TCRdb ran MiXCR on the multiplex PCR reads. Of roughly 3,600 distinct CDR3 sequences listed, about two fifths are singletons. Sequencing input: lung tumor tissue. The receptors originated from a man in his 70s with non-small cell lung cancer. Both conserved end residues are part of each CDR3. A D gene is named only where the DNA matches it firmly. Where a row states a size, it is once, few, many or the class of an expanded clone; other rows omit it.

TGTGCCAGCAGTTCGCACAGGGGGCGTAGCACAGATACGCAGTATTTT	CASSSHRGRSTDTQYF	TRBD1	TRBV27	TRBJ2-3	NA
TGTGCCAGCAGCTCGCCCCAATGGACCTACAATGAGCAGTTCTTC	CASSSPQWTYNEQFF	NA	TRBV7-9	TRBJ2-1	NA
TGTGCCAGCAGTCCCAGGGACTATGGCTACACCTTC	CASSPRDYGYTF	NA	TRBV28	TRBJ1-2	NA
TGTGCCAGCAGTTTACGTGAAAACACTGAAGCTTTCTTT	CASSLRENTEAFF	NA	TRBV27	TRBJ1-1	NA
TGTGCCAGCAGGCCGACGGTCCAAGAGACCCAGTACTTC	CASRPTVQETQYF	NA	TRBV2	TRBJ2-5	NA
TGTGCCAGTAGTTTGGAGCGGACAGGGCGATTTTCCTACGAGCAGTACTTC	CASSLERTGRFSYEQYF	TRBD1	TRBV19	TRBJ2-7	medium-sized
TGTGCCAGCAGACTCAGGCGGCTAGCGGGTTACAATGAGCAGTTCTTC	CASRLRRLAGYNEQFF	TRBD2	TRBV28	TRBJ2-1	medium-sized
TGTGCCAGCAGTGGGGGGTCCGGGGAGCTGTTTTTT	CASSGGSGELFF	NA	TRBV12-3/TRBV12-4	TRBJ2-2	NA
TGCGCCAGCAGCCAAACAGGGGACGAGCAGTACTTC	CASSQTGDEQYF	TRBD1	TRBV4-1	TRBJ2-7	few
TGTGCCAGCAGCCGACTAGCGGGCACATATACGCAGTATTTT	CASSRLAGTYTQYF	TRBD2	TRBV7-2	TRBJ2-3	NA
TGCAGTGCTATGTGGTCCGGTTACACCAACTATGGCTACACCTTC	CSAMWSGYTNYGYTF	NA	TRBV20-1	TRBJ1-2	few
TGCAGTGCTACTCTCCGGCGGGGGTCCAATAATGAGCAGTTCTTC	CSATLRRGSNNEQFF	TRBD2	TRBV20-1	TRBJ2-1	NA
TGTGCCAGCAGCTTAGGCCCCGCAATTGCTAATGAAAAACTGTTTTTT	CASSLGPAIANEKLFF	NA	TRBV11-2	TRBJ1-4	NA
TGTGCCAGCACCCCGTGGGGGCGGTTAGAGACCCAGTACTTC	CASTPWGRLETQYF	NA	TRBV28	TRBJ2-5	NA
TGTGCCAGCAGTTACAAGGGGTATGGAGCTAGCACAGATACGCAGTATTTT	CASSYKGYGASTDTQYF	NA	TRBV6-2/TRBV6-3	TRBJ2-3	NA
TGTGCCAGCACCCAGCAGGTACATGAGCAGTTCTTC	CASTQQVHEQFF	NA	TRBV2	TRBJ2-1	NA
TGTGCCAGCAGTTCGGGACTACACTTCATGAATGAGCAGTTCTTC	CASSSGLHFMNEQFF	TRBD2	TRBV28	TRBJ2-1	NA
TGCAGTGCCCCTAGACTAGCGGGAGACGAGCAGTACTTC	CSAPRLAGDEQYF	TRBD2	TRBV20-1	TRBJ2-7	few
TGTGCCATCAGCCCGAGGGGTTTGAAGGTAAACACTGAAGCTTTCTTT	CAISPRGLKVNTEAFF	NA	TRBV5-7	TRBJ1-1	once
TGTGCCAGCAGGACCAACCGGGACAGGGGGCTTTCACCCCTCCACTTT	CASRTNRDRGLSPLHF	TRBD1	TRBV27	TRBJ1-6	NA
TGTGCCAGCAGTGACGGCGGTGGCTACACCTTC	CASSDGGGYTF	NA	TRBV6-1	TRBJ1-2	NA
TGTGCCAGCAGCCAAGGAAGCGGGAGGGTGGGGAATGAGCAGTTCTTC	CASSQGSGRVGNEQFF	TRBD2	TRBV14	TRBJ2-1	NA
TGCAGTGCTGAGAGGCTAGCGGGAGAGGGGGATGAGCAGTTCTTC	CSAERLAGEGDEQFF	TRBD2	TRBV20-1	TRBJ2-1	NA
TGTGCCAGCAGTTCCCCGTCCGGGGAGCTGTTTTTT	CASSSPSGELFF	NA	TRBV27	TRBJ2-2	once
TGTGCCAGCAGTTGGGCAGGGGGAACCGGGGAGCTGTTTTTT	CASSWAGGTGELFF	TRBD1	TRBV27	TRBJ2-2	NA
TGTGCCAGCAGCCTAGGGTACGAGCAGTACTTC	CASSLGYEQYF	NA	TRBV27	TRBJ2-7	NA
TGCGCCAGCAGTGTTGGAGCTGAAGCTTTCTTT	CASSVGAEAFF	NA	TRBV10-2	TRBJ1-1	NA
TGTGCCAGCAGTGATCTGCAGGGGTTGAGCGGGGAGCTGTTTTTT	CASSDLQGLSGELFF	NA	TRBV2	TRBJ2-2	NA
TGCAGTGCTTGGACGGAGGATGAGCAGTTCTTC	CSAWTEDEQFF	NA	TRBV20-1	TRBJ2-1	NA
TGTGCCAGCAGGGGGAGCGGGAATAGCTCCTACGAGCAGTACTTC	CASRGSGNSSYEQYF	TRBD2	TRBV6-1	TRBJ2-7	NA
TGTGCCAGCAGCTCCGTTAAACGGCTTGAGCAGTTCTTC	CASSSVKRLEQFF	NA	TRBV11-3	TRBJ2-1	NA